The rows below give T cell receptor beta chains drawn from one sample of a study of blood T cell repertoires in COVID-19. This table comes from immunoSEQ multiplex PCR, and its TCRdb copy is limited to in-frame clones, with some not included. The data show tens of thousands of clones, roughly 77% seen once. Sequencing used peripheral blood. Receptors were obtained from a man in his sixties or seventies with active or convalescent COVID-19. CDR3s include the opening cysteine and the closing phenylalanine or tryptophan. Each record gives: D gene, V gene, clone size, J gene, CDR3 DNA, CDR3 protein. A D gene is named only where the DNA matches it firmly. Only some rows state a clone size, as once, few, many or a class for expanded clones.

d_call: TRBD1; v_call: TRBV5-6; clone_size: NA; j_call: TRBJ1-2; cdr3_nt: TGTGCCAGCAGCTTCGGACAGGGGGCCGGTGGCTACACCTTC; cdr3_aa: CASSFGQGAGGYTF
d_call: TRBD2; v_call: TRBV18; clone_size: NA; j_call: TRBJ2-7; cdr3_nt: TGTGCCAGCTCGCTCGGACTAGCGGGAGACTACGAGCAGTACTTC; cdr3_aa: CASSLGLAGDYEQYF
d_call: NA; v_call: TRBV28; clone_size: NA; j_call: TRBJ1-1; cdr3_nt: TGTGCCAGCAGTCCCAACGTCTGGGGCGGGAAAACTGAAGCTTTCTTT; cdr3_aa: CASSPNVWGGKTEAFF
d_call: TRBD1; v_call: TRBV6-5; clone_size: many; j_call: TRBJ2-1; cdr3_nt: TGTGCCAGCAGCCCCACAGGGGACCGCTTCAATGAGCAGTTCTTC; cdr3_aa: CASSPTGDRFNEQFF
d_call: NA; v_call: TRBV19; clone_size: NA; j_call: TRBJ1-1; cdr3_nt: TGTGCCAGTAGTATCCCATACGGCAGCAGGGCGAGGAGAACTGAAGCTTTCTTT; cdr3_aa: CASSIPYGSRARRTEAFF
d_call: TRBD2; v_call: TRBV7-3; clone_size: NA; j_call: TRBJ2-5; cdr3_nt: TGTGCCAGCAGCTCTAACGCCGGACTAGCGGGAGAAGAAGAGACCCAGTACTTC; cdr3_aa: CASSSNAGLAGEEETQYF
d_call: NA; v_call: TRBV4-3; clone_size: NA; j_call: TRBJ1-6; cdr3_nt: TGCGCCAGCAGCCAATGGGAGGAAAATTCACCCCTCCACTTT; cdr3_aa: CASSQWEENSPLHF
d_call: TRBD2; v_call: TRBV12-5; clone_size: NA; j_call: TRBJ2-2; cdr3_nt: TGTGCTAGTGGTTTCCCCGCCGGACTAGCGGCCGTTAACACCGGGGAGCTGTTTTTT; cdr3_aa: CASGFPAGLAAVNTGELFF
d_call: TRBD1; v_call: TRBV7-2; clone_size: NA; j_call: TRBJ1-2; cdr3_nt: TGTGCCAGCAGCAGACAGGGTCACTATGGCTACACCTTC; cdr3_aa: CASSRQGHYGYTF
d_call: TRBD1; v_call: TRBV19; clone_size: NA; j_call: TRBJ2-3; cdr3_nt: TGTGCCAGTAGTATGAAGTCCGGGACAGGGACAGATACGCAGTATTTT; cdr3_aa: CASSMKSGTGTDTQYF
d_call: NA; v_call: TRBV3-1/TRBV3-2; clone_size: NA; j_call: TRBJ2-7; cdr3_nt: TGTGCCAGCAGCCAAGATATTAGAACCCTCTCCTCCCGAGAGCAGTACTTC; cdr3_aa: CASSQDIRTLSSREQYF
d_call: TRBD2; v_call: TRBV9; clone_size: once; j_call: TRBJ2-5; cdr3_nt: TGTGCCAGCAGCGCAGCCCCTAGCGGGGCCCAAGAGACCCAGTACTTC; cdr3_aa: CASSAAPSGAQETQYF
d_call: TRBD1; v_call: TRBV5-6; clone_size: NA; j_call: TRBJ1-2; cdr3_nt: TGTGCCAGCAGCTGGGGGACAGGGGGTAACTATGGCTACACCTTC; cdr3_aa: CASSWGTGGNYGYTF
d_call: NA; v_call: TRBV4-1; clone_size: NA; j_call: TRBJ1-5; cdr3_nt: TGCGCCAGCAGCCAAGACCGGGGGCAGCCCCAGCATTTT; cdr3_aa: CASSQDRGQPQHF
d_call: NA; v_call: TRBV4-3; clone_size: NA; j_call: TRBJ1-3; cdr3_nt: TGCGCCAGCAGCCAAGGCACAGGGTTGGAAAACACCATATATTTT; cdr3_aa: CASSQGTGLENTIYF
d_call: TRBD1; v_call: TRBV4-1; clone_size: NA; j_call: TRBJ1-2; cdr3_nt: TGCGCCAGCAGCCTAACGACAGGGGGCGTCTCCTATGGCTACACCTTC; cdr3_aa: CASSLTTGGVSYGYTF
d_call: TRBD2; v_call: TRBV6-2/TRBV6-3; clone_size: NA; j_call: TRBJ2-1; cdr3_nt: TGTGCCAGCAGTTACAGCGGGAGAGACTACAATGAGCAGTTCTTC; cdr3_aa: CASSYSGRDYNEQFF
d_call: NA; v_call: TRBV4-2; clone_size: NA; j_call: TRBJ2-6; cdr3_nt: TGTGCCAGCAGCCAGGCTGTATACTCTGGGGCCAACGTCCTGACTTTC; cdr3_aa: CASSQAVYSGANVLTF
d_call: NA; v_call: TRBV24-1; clone_size: few; j_call: TRBJ1-5; cdr3_nt: TGTGCCACCAGTGATTTTTACCCCTGGGCGGGAAGGACGAATCAGCCCCAGCATTTT; cdr3_aa: CATSDFYPWAGRTNQPQHF
d_call: NA; v_call: TRBV12-3/TRBV12-4; clone_size: NA; j_call: TRBJ1-6; cdr3_nt: TGTGCCAGCAGTTTAACTTCGGATTCACCCCTCCACTTT; cdr3_aa: CASSLTSDSPLHF
d_call: TRBD2; v_call: TRBV6-4; clone_size: NA; j_call: TRBJ2-3; cdr3_nt: TGTGCCAGCAGTGCCGTAGCGGGAGGAGGTGAGACGCAGTATTTT; cdr3_aa: CASSAVAGGGETQYF
d_call: NA; v_call: TRBV18; clone_size: NA; j_call: TRBJ1-3; cdr3_nt: TGTGCCAGCTCACCACGTACCAGCTCTGGAAACACCATATATTTT; cdr3_aa: CASSPRTSSGNTIYF
d_call: TRBD1; v_call: TRBV6-5; clone_size: NA; j_call: TRBJ1-5; cdr3_nt: TGTGCCAGCAGTTACTCTCCAGGGGGCGGATATCAGCCCCAGCATTTT; cdr3_aa: CASSYSPGGGYQPQHF
d_call: TRBD2; v_call: TRBV7-2; clone_size: NA; j_call: TRBJ2-7; cdr3_nt: TGTGCCAGCAGCTTAGCTTCTAGCGGGAGTACCTACGAGCAGTACTTC; cdr3_aa: CASSLASSGSTYEQYF
d_call: TRBD1; v_call: TRBV12-5; clone_size: NA; j_call: TRBJ1-5; cdr3_nt: TGTGCTAGTGGTACCGGGACAGGCTTTTATCAGCCCCAGCATTTT; cdr3_aa: CASGTGTGFYQPQHF